The rows below give T cell receptor beta chains drawn from one sample of a study of control samples from healthy donors and cancer patients. Repertoires were generated with immunoSEQ multiplex PCR, while TCRdb's copy carries only in-frame clones and drops some. This table has approximately 160,000 clones, 94% appearing once. Sequenced material: blood. These receptor sequences come from a woman aged 18-35 years in good health. Each CDR3 is given with its conserved first and last residue. A D gene is named only where the DNA matches it firmly. The listing skips clone size in some rows; elsewhere it reads once, few, many or a size class.

cdr3_nt cdr3_aa clone_size d_call v_call cdr3_length j_call
TGTGCCAGCTCACCGGGAGCCAGGAATGAAAAACTGTTTTTT CASSPGARNEKLFF . . TRBV18 14 TRBJ1-4
TGTGCCAGCAGCCCGCGCCTTTTCAGGGGAGGGGGAGCCAAAAACATTCAGTACTTC CASSPRLFRGGGAKNIQYF . . TRBV3-1/TRBV3-2 19 TRBJ2-4
TGTGCCAGCAGCCAATGGCAGGTGAACACTGAAGCTTTCTTT CASSQWQVNTEAFF . . TRBV3-1/TRBV3-2 14 TRBJ1-1
TGTGCCAGCAGCCAAGGCGGGGACGGCCAAGAAGCTTTCTTT CASSQGGDGQEAFF once . TRBV3-1/TRBV3-2 14 TRBJ1-1
TGTGCCAGTGGAGGGACGATTGTCCGCGAGCAGTACTTC CASGGTIVREQYF . . TRBV7-2 13 TRBJ2-7
TGTGTCAGCAGCCAAGCAGGGCTGAATCAGCCCCAGCATTTT CVSSQAGLNQPQHF . . TRBV3-1/TRBV3-2 14 TRBJ1-5
TGTGCCAGCTCCCCAGCGGGTTTAATGAACACTGAAGCTTTCTTT CASSPAGLMNTEAFF once . TRBV28 15 TRBJ1-1
TGTGCCAGCAGCTTAGAGGAGGTACAAGAGACCCAGTACTTC CASSLEEVQETQYF . . TRBV7-8 14 TRBJ2-5
TGTGCCAGCAGCTCGGGACTACCCGATGAGCAGTTCTTC CASSSGLPDEQFF . TRBD2 TRBV11-2 13 TRBJ2-1
TGTGCCAGCAGCTTAGCGGGCCGCACAGATACGCAGTATTTT CASSLAGRTDTQYF . . TRBV7-2 14 TRBJ2-3
TGCGCCAGCAGCTCCGCGACAGGGGTGAACACTGAAGCTTTCTTT CASSSATGVNTEAFF once TRBD1 TRBV5-1 15 TRBJ1-1
TGTGCCAGCAGTGACCAGGGGAACTACGAGCAGTACTTC CASSDQGNYEQYF . . TRBV6-1 13 TRBJ2-7
TGTGCCAGCAGCTTAGCCCCCTATAATTCACCCCTCCACTTT CASSLAPYNSPLHF . . TRBV11-3 14 TRBJ1-6
TGTGCCAGCAGGTCCGGGGGCTTCTATGGCTACACCTTC CASRSGGFYGYTF once . TRBV27 13 TRBJ1-2
TGTGCCAGTAGTATTCATGGGAGCTCCTACAATGAGCAGTTCTTC CASSIHGSSYNEQFF . . TRBV19 15 TRBJ2-1
TGTGCCACCAGCGAGACTAGCGAGACCTACAATGAGCAGTTCTTC CATSETSETYNEQFF . TRBD2 TRBV24-1 15 TRBJ2-1
TGTGCCACCGCCCAAGGTGCTAGCTCCTACGAGCAGTACTTC CATAQGASSYEQYF . . TRBV27 14 TRBJ2-7